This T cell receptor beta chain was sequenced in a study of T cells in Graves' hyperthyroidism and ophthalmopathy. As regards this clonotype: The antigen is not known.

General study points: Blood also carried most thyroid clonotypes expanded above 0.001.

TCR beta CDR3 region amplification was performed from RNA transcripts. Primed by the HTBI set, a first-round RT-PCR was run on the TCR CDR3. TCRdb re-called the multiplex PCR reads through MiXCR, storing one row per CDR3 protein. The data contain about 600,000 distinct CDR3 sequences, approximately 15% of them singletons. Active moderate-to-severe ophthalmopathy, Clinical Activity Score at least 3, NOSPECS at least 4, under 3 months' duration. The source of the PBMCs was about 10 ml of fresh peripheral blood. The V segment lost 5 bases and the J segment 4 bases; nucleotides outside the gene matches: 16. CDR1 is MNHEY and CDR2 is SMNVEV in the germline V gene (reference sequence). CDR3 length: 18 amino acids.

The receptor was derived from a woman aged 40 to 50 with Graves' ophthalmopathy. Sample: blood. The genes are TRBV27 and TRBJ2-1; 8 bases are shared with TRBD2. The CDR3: CASSKGGGLGGGYNEQFF. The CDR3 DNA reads TGTGCCAGCAGTAAAGGGGGGGGACTCGGGGGGGGATACAATGAGCAGTTCTTC.